The 20 T cell receptor beta chains listed next were all sequenced from one sample in a study of blood T cell repertoires in COVID-19. Here immunoSEQ multiplex PCR was the method, and the copy in TCRdb shows in-frame clones only, minus some. The profile covers 150,000 to 200,000 clones, with 70% to 90% appearing a single time and 7.5% to 8% taken by the ten largest. Sequenced sample: peripheral blood. These receptors all come from a man aged 35 to 55 who had recovered from COVID-19.

This rearrangement joins TRBV7-9 to TRBJ2-1, with TRBD2 identical over 8 bases. The CDR3 is 14 amino acids. CDR1 and CDR2 from the germline V gene are SEHNR and FQNEAQ (reference sequence). Trimming removed 8 bases from V and 6 bases from J; junction bases left unmatched: 9. CDR3 amino acids: CASSLGGAVNEQFF. The CDR3 DNA is TGTGCCAGCTCCCTCGGGGGGGCCGTCAATGAGCAGTTCTTC. The whole variable domain, filled in from reference TRBV7-9 and TRBJ2-1, reads DTGVSQNPRHKITKRGQNVTFRCDPISEHNRLYWYRQTLGQGPEFLTYFQNEAQLEKSRLLSDRFSAERPKGSFSTLEIQRTEQGDSAMYLCASSLGGAVNEQFFGPGTRLTVL.

The chain carries TRBV7-2 and TRBJ1-2; D may be TRBD1 (6 bases). The CDR3 runs 14 residues. Germline assignment: CDR1 SGHTA and CDR2 FQGNSA. Trimming removed 5 bases from V and 1 base from J, with 11 bases in between. The CDR3 nucleotides read TGTGCCAGCAGCGGACAGTCCTTTAACTATGGCTACACCTTC. It specifies CASSGQSFNYGYTF. Combining the CDR3 with reference TRBV7-2 and TRBJ1-2 gives the whole variable domain GAGVSQSPSNKVTEKGKDVELRCDPISGHTALYWYRQSLGQGLEFLIYFQGNSAPDKSGLPSDRFSAERTGGSVSTLTIQRTQQEDSAVYLCASSGQSFNYGYTFGSGTRLTVV.

In DNA, the CDR3 is TGTGCCAGCAGCTTAGGTATCGCCTACGAGCAGTACTTC. It yields the protein CASSLGIAYEQYF. The chain carries TRBV11-2 and TRBJ2-7; D unresolved. The V gene lost 1 base and the J gene lost 2 bases, with 6 bases spanning the gap. The CDR3 covers 13 residues. Looked up from germline, CDR1 is SGHAT and CDR2 is FQNNGV.

In regard to this clone: The same CDR3 also results from other DNA sequences found in this sample. This chain connects TRBV9 to TRBJ1-1; possible D gene TRBD1, 5 bases. Trimming pared 4 bases from V and 1 base from J, leaving 11 bases between. The germline gives CDR1 SGDLS, CDR2 YYNGEE. This CDR3 spans 14 amino acids. CDR3 DNA: TGTGCCAGCAGCTCCTTCGGGGGGAACACTGAAGCTTTCTTT. Protein: CASSSFGGNTEAFF.

The CDR3 DNA follows: TGTGCCAGCAGCTTAAGATCCGGGGTTCAGGGGAGCTACGAGCAGTACTTC. This translates into CASSLRSGVQGSYEQYF. The chain combines TRBV7-2 with TRBJ2-7; tentative D call: TRBD1 (6 bases). The CDR3 totals 17 residues. The germline CDR1 and CDR2 sequences are SGHTA and FQGNSA. Trimming removed 2 bases at V and 3 bases at J, with 20 bases between.

V usage is TRBV19 and J usage is TRBJ1-1, with 7 bases fitting TRBD1. The CDR3 contains 16 residues. V shed 7 bases and J 1 base; nucleotides not matched to a gene: 12. The germline gives CDR1 LNHDA, CDR2 SQIVND (reference sequence). CDR3 in amino acids: CASTEHDRARNTEAFF. The CDR3 coding sequence is TGTGCCAGTACGGAGCATGACAGGGCGCGGAACACTGAAGCTTTCTTT.

The chain has TRBV4-3 and TRBJ2-1; no reliable D call. V lost 0 bases to trimming and J lost 4 bases, with 7 bases between them. Looked up from germline, CDR1 is LGHNA and CDR2 is YSLEER. The CDR3 consists of 14 residues. The CDR3 reads CASSQDIRYNEQFF. The CDR3 DNA sequence: TGCGCCAGCAGCCAAGATATCCGTTACAATGAGCAGTTCTTC.

The chain links TRBV27 to TRBJ1-3, with 7 bases identical to TRBD1. The germline CDR1 and CDR2 sequences are MNHEY and SMNVEV (reference sequence). The CDR3 has 14 amino acids. V dropped 3 bases and J dropped 2; count of bases not matched to a gene: 1. CDR3 in DNA: TGTGCCAGCAGTTTGGGACAGACTGGAAACACCATATATTTT. Protein product: CASSLGQTGNTIYF.

V gene TRBV18 combines with J gene TRBJ2-7; 7 nucleotides match TRBD1. This CDR3 comprises 14 residues. Germline CDR1 KGHSH, CDR2 LQKENI. V shed 2 bases and J 2 bases; nucleotides not matched to a gene: 3. CDR3 loop: CASSPVQGAYEQYF. The CDR3 DNA is TGTGCCAGCTCACCAGTTCAGGGGGCCTACGAGCAGTACTTC.

This clone is a singleton in its sample. The chain uses TRBV4-1 and TRBJ1-1, with D unresolved. The V end lost 0 bases, the J end lost 4 bases, and 6 bases lay between the germline ends. This CDR3 is built from 13 residues. CDR1 and CDR2 (germline): MGHRA, YSYEKL. The CDR3 sequence is CASSQDVRTEAFF. The CDR3 bases are TGCGCCAGCAGCCAAGATGTCCGCACTGAAGCTTTCTTT.

The rearrangement joins TRBV27 to TRBJ2-7, with TRBD2 identical over 10 bases. V was pared by 0 bases and J by 3 bases, with 5 bases of the junction left unmatched. CDR1 is MNHEY, CDR2 SMNVEV, per germline (reference sequence). This CDR3 contains 16 residues. The CDR3 protein is CASSLSLIAGGYEQYF. The CDR3 DNA sequence: TGTGCCAGCAGTTTATCGCTAATAGCGGGAGGCTACGAGCAGTACTTC.

The chain uses TRBV27 and TRBJ2-7; D is perhaps TRBD2 (5 bases). V lost 3 bases and J lost 8, with 8 bases in between. CDR3 size: 11 residues. CDR1 and CDR2 (germline): MNHEY, SMNVEV (reference sequence). The CDR3 nucleotides are TGTGCCAGCAGTTTTAACGGGAAGCAGTACTTC. This translates into CASSFNGKQYF.

Many counts were recorded for this clone. The chain recombines TRBV6-5 with TRBJ2-7, with D uncertain. The CDR3 is 15 amino acids. Trimming removed 2 bases at V and 2 bases at J, with 13 bases between. The germline CDR1 and CDR2 sequences are MNHEY and SVGAGI. The CDR3 reads CASSYTNRETYEQYF. The CDR3 nucleotides read TGTGCCAGCAGTTACACCAACAGAGAAACCTACGAGCAGTACTTC.

The genes are TRBV21-1 and TRBJ2-1; TRBD2 reflects the table's D call only, with no check against the DNA. TRBV21-1 is assigned pseudogene status. The CDR3 spans 21 residues. CDR3 sequence: CATLITSPSQGLAGGYGEQFF. CDR3 DNA: TGTGCCACTCTAATTACGTCACCCAGCCAGGGACTAGCGGGGGGGTACGGTGAGCAGTTCTTC.

This sequence joins TRBV5-5 and TRBJ2-7, with TRBD2 matching 7 bases. J gave up 2 bases and V 3 bases, and 2 bases lay outside the gene matches. The CDR3 extends over 13 amino acids. Germline CDR1 and CDR2: SGHKS and YYEKEE (reference sequence). CDR3 sequence (DNA): TGTGCCAGCAGCTCTGGGGGGGCCTACGAGCAGTACTTC. This translates into CASSSGGAYEQYF. Full variable domain (remainder filled in from reference TRBV5-5 and TRBJ2-7): DAGVTQSPTHLIKTRGQQVTLRCSPISGHKSVSWYQQVLGQGPQFIFQYYEKEERGRGNFPDRFSARQFPNYSSELNVNALLLGDSALYLCASSSGGAYEQYFGPGTRLTVT.

V and J are TRBV11-1 and TRBJ2-7, with a possible D match to TRBD1 (6 bases). The CDR3 length is 11 residues. Trimming took off 3 bases at V and 13 bases at J, with 13 bases between the two ends. Germline CDR1 is SGHAT and CDR2 is FQDESV (reference sequence). DNA of the CDR3: TGTGCCAGCAGCTTCAGGGACAACCAATACTTC. Translated: CASSFRDNQYF.

This sequence joins TRBV6-5 and TRBJ2-7; TRBD1 matches 8 bases. This CDR3 spans 15 amino acids. V dropped 5 bases and J dropped 4; count of bases not matched to a gene: 10. Germline V gene sequence: CDR1 MNHEY, CDR2 SVGAGI. Written as DNA, the CDR3 is TGTGCCAGCAGTCGTCTAGGGCAGGGGGCTTACGAGCAGTACTTC. Residues: CASSRLGQGAYEQYF.

The chain joins TRBV27 to TRBJ2-1; 8 bases line up with TRBD1. With V trimmed by 7 bases and J by 3 bases, 8 bases remained unmatched. The germline V gene encodes CDR1 MNHEY and CDR2 SMNVEV (reference sequence). This CDR3 comprises 15 residues. In nucleotides, the CDR3 is TGTGCCAGCACCCCCGGACAGGGCGGCTACAATGAGCAGTTCTTC. This sequence encodes CASTPGQGGYNEQFF.

This clone was counted once. V is TRBV15 and J is TRBJ2-1; 11 positions agree with TRBD2. With 0 bases clipped from V and 13 bases from J, the junction kept 14 bases outside the gene matches. Germline V lookup: CDR1 LNHNV, CDR2 YYDKDF (reference sequence). The CDR3 contains 17 residues. CDR3 bases: TGTGCCACCAGCAGAGATCCTTGGGGACTAGCGGACCCTGATCAGTTCTTC. Translating it yields CATSRDPWGLADPDQFF.

CDR3 nucleotide sequence: TGTGCCAGCAGCCCTAAACCAGGGGAGAATAGCAATCAGCCCCAGCATTTT. Translation: CASSPKPGENSNQPQHF. The chain combines TRBV7-9 with TRBJ1-5; the D gene is possibly TRBD1 (6 bases). This CDR3 contains 17 residues. Deletions cut 5 bases from V and 0 bases from J, with 17 bases between. From germline, CDR1 is SEHNR and CDR2 FQNEAQ (reference sequence).